The TCR beta chain under discussion was sequenced for a study of shared clonotypes between healthy human individuals. Deletions cut 1 base from V and 0 bases from J, with 16 bases between. CDR1 MDHEN and CDR2 SYDVKM come from the germline V gene. The CDR3 spans 18 residues. This clone has more than one count but fewer than ten. What it binds is unknown. Study findings and constraints: Sharing across four donors was highest in naive CD4 (roughly 5%) and lowest in memory CD8 (approximately 0.4%).

Splitting of each subset's genomic DNA was done evenly across several immunoSEQ plates. The table came from immunoSEQ multiplex PCR; TCRdb's copy has only in-frame clones and leaves some out. Of approximately 720,000 clones in the sample, roughly 70% are singletons; the top ten hold approximately 1.8%. Source material: memory CD4+ T cells sorted from blood. Subset given: CD45RA-negative fraction. The receptor comes from a woman aged 30 to 39 in good health. The V gene is TRBV28, the J gene TRBJ2-1; no reliable D call. The CDR3 DNA follows: TGTGCCAGCAGTTTATTCGACACCAGATTAAGCTCCTACAATGAGCAGTTCTTC. Encoded protein: CASSLFDTRLSSYNEQFF.